Below are 8 T cell receptor beta chains sequenced from a single sample in a study of blood T cells in healthy people across ages. Primed by a sample-barcoded 5' primer and a J-beta primer mix, a second PCR proceeded for roughly 7 to 12 cycles. Each CDR3 protein gets one entry after TCRdb re-called the 5' RACE reads with MiXCR. This table holds 1.5 million to 1.8 million distinct CDR3 sequences, 40% to 45% found once. The source material was blood. These receptors were collected from a woman aged 18-30 years in good health.

The CDR3 sequence: CSVRLGASYEQYF. The CDR3 region has the DNA TGCAGCGTTCGGCTTGGGGCGTCCTACGAGCAGTACTTC. V and J are TRBV29-1 and TRBJ2-7, with D possibly TRBD1 on 5 matching bases. Per the germline V gene, CDR1 is SQVTM and CDR2 is ANQGSEA. The CDR3 consists of 13 residues. V lost 5 bases and J 1 base, leaving 12 bases between the germline ends.

This clonotype was seen only a few times. The V call is TRBV4-2, the J call TRBJ1-1; 11 bases line up with TRBD1. The CDR3 contains 16 residues. The J segment lost 4 bases and the V segment lost 1 base, leaving 5 bases of the junction unmatched. Per the germline V gene, CDR1 is LGHNA and CDR2 is YNFKEQ. DNA for the CDR3: TGTGCCAGCAGCCAAGCTGGGGGGACAGGGGGCACTGAAGCTTTCTTT. Amino acids: CASSQAGGTGGTEAFF.

This chain joins TRBV28 and TRBJ1-5; tentatively, D is TRBD1 (5 bases). V was clipped by 7 bases and J by 7 bases, with 17 bases between them. CDR1 is MDHEN, CDR2 SYDVKM, per germline. CDR3 length equals 14 residues. The CDR3 DNA follows: TGTGCCAGCACCCTTCGGGGCTATGGCCAGCCCCAGCATTTT. Its translation is CASTLRGYGQPQHF.

This clonotype was detected many times. The genes are TRBV3-1 and TRBJ2-5, with no clear D. This CDR3 region has 13 residues. Between the trimmed V and J ends, which lost 7 bases and 5 bases, there was a span of 14 bases. Germline V gene data show CDR1 as LGHDT and CDR2 as YNNKEL (reference sequence). The CDR3 reads CASNAEIEETQYF. The CDR3, as DNA: TGTGCCAGCAACGCGGAAATAGAGGAGACCCAGTACTTC.

Only a few counts were recorded for this clonotype. The rearrangement joins TRBV7-2 to TRBJ1-1, with TRBD1 matching 7 bases. This CDR3 comprises 13 residues. Per germline, CDR1 SGHTA and CDR2 FQGNSA. The trim removed 5 bases at V and 7 bases at J, leaving 7 bases unmatched. DNA for the CDR3: TGTGCCAGCAGCCCCAGGGGGTTTGGTGAAGCTTTCTTT. This gives the protein CASSPRGFGEAFF.

The chain links TRBV20-1 to TRBJ1-5; 7 bases line up with TRBD1. V shed 0 bases, J shed 4 bases, and the junction held 9 bases outside the gene matches. This CDR3 spans 16 amino acids. The germline V gene has CDR1 DFQATT and CDR2 SNEGSKA (reference sequence). The CDR3 spells CSAREARGILNQPQHF. In DNA form, the CDR3 reads TGCAGTGCTAGAGAGGCCAGGGGGATATTAAATCAGCCCCAGCATTTT.

This rearrangement joins TRBV6-5 to TRBJ2-7; no clear D. V was clipped by 2 bases and J by 3 bases, with 17 bases between them. The CDR3 has 16 residues. Germline V lookup: CDR1 MNHEY, CDR2 SVGAGI. CDR3 bases: TGTGCCAGCAGTTACCCTGGACGGAAAAACGGCTACGAGCAGTACTTC. It translates to CASSYPGRKNGYEQYF.

The chain has TRBV4-1 and TRBJ2-1; 7 nucleotides match TRBD2. The CDR3 covers 17 residues. Germline V gives CDR1 MGHRA, CDR2 YSYEKL. With 1 base clipped from V and 2 bases from J, the junction kept 8 bases outside the gene matches. The CDR3 nucleotides are TGCGCCAGCAGCCAAGTGACTGCGGGAGTTGCCTACAATGAGCAGTTCTTC. This translates into CASSQVTAGVAYNEQFF.